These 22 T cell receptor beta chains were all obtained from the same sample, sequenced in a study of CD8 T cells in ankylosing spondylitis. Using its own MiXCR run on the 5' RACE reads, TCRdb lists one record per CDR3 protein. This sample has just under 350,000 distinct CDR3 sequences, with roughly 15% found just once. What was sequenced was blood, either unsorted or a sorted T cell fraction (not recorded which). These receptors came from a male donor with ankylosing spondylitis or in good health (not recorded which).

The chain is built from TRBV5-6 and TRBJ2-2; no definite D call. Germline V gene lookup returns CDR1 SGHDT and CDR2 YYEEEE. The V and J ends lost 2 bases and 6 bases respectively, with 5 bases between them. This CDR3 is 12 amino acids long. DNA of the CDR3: TGTGCCAGCAGCTTCGATCCCGGGGAGCTGTTTTTT. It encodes CASSFDPGELFF.

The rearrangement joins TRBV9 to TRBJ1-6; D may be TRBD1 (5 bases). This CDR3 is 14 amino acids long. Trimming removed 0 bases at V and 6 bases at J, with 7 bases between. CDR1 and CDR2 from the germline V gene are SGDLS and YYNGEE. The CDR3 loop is CASSVEGVNSPLHF. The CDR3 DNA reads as TGTGCCAGCAGCGTAGAAGGGGTTAATTCACCCCTCCACTTT.

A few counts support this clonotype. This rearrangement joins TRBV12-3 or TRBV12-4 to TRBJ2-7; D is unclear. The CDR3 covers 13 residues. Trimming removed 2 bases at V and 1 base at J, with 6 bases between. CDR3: CASSLQVSYEQYF. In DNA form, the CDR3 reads TGTGCCAGCAGTTTACAGGTATCCTACGAGCAGTACTTC.

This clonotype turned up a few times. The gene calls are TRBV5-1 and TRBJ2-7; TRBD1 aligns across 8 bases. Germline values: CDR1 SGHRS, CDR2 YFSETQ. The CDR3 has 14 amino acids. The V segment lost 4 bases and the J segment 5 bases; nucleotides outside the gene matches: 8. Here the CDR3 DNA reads TGCGCCAGCAGCCCCGGACAGGGTTCCCACGAGCAGTACTTC. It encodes CASSPGQGSHEQYF.

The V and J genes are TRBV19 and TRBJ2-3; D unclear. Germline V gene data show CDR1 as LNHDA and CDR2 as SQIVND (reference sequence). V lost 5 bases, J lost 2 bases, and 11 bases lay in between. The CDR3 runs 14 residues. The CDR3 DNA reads TGTGCCAGTAGTCGACCGAGCTCCACAGATACGCAGTATTTT. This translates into CASSRPSSTDTQYF.

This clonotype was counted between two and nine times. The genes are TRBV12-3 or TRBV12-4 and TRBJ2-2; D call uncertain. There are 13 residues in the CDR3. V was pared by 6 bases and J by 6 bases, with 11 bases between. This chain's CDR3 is CASRVVQAGELFF. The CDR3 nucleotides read TGTGCCAGCAGAGTCGTCCAGGCCGGGGAGCTGTTTTTT.

The CDR3 here is CSAATGGGGANVLTF. The CDR3 DNA reads TGCAGTGCTGCCACAGGGGGCGGTGGGGCCAACGTCCTGACTTTC. The genes are TRBV20-1 and TRBJ2-6; 9 bases line up with TRBD1. The CDR3 runs to 15 residues. Germline V gene sequence: CDR1 DFQATT, CDR2 SNEGSKA (reference sequence). J was trimmed by 3 bases and V by 5 bases; bases with no gene match: 5.

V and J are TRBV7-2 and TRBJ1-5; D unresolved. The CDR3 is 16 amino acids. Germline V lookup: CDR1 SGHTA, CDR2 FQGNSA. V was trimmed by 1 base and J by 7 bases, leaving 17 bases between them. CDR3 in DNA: TGTGCCAGCAGCTTAGAAGCCGGGGAAGTTGGCCAGCCCCAGCATTTT. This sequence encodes CASSLEAGEVGQPQHF.

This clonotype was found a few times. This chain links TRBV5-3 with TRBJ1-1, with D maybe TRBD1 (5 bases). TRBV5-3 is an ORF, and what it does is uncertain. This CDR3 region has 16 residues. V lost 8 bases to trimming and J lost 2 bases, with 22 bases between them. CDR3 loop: CASLRSPGPHNTEAFF. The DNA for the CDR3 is TGTGCCAGTCTCAGGTCCCCGGGACCGCACAACACTGAAGCTTTCTTT.

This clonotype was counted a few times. CDR3 coding DNA: TGTGCCAGCAGTTTCTCTGTAGGGACAGGGGGCGAGCAGTACTTC. Its protein is CASSFSVGTGGEQYF. The V and J genes are TRBV12-3 or TRBV12-4 and TRBJ2-7, with 11 bases fitting TRBD1. This CDR3 is 15 amino acids long. With 3 bases clipped from V and 6 bases from J, the junction kept 7 bases outside the gene matches.

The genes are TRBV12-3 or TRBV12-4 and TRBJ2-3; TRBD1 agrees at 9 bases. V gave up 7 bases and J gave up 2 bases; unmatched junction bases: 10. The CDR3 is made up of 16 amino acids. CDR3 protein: CASTPGGTGYTDTQYF. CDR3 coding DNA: TGTGCCAGCACCCCCGGGGGGACAGGGTACACAGATACGCAGTATTTT.

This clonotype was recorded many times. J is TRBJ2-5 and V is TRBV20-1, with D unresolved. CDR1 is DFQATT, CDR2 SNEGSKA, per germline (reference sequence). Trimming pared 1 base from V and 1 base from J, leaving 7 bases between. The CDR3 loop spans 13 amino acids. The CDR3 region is CSARVLAQETQYF. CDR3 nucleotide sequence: TGCAGTGCTAGAGTCTTAGCCCAAGAGACCCAGTACTTC.

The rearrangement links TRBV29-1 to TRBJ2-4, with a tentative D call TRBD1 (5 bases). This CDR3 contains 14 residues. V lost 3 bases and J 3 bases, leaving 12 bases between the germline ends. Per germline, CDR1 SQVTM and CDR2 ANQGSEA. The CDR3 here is CSVEARANKNIQYF. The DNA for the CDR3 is TGCAGCGTTGAGGCCAGGGCGAACAAAAACATTCAGTACTTC.

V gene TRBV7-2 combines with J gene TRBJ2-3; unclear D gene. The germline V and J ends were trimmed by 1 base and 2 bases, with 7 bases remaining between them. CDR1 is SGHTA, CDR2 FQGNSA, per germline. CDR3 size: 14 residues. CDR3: CASSLVQLTDTQYF. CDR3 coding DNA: TGTGCCAGCAGCTTAGTGCAGCTCACAGATACGCAGTATTTT.

The CDR3 reads CASTPSGRANEQFF. The CDR3, as DNA: TGTGCCAGCACTCCCTCGGGCAGGGCGAATGAGCAGTTCTTC. The V call is TRBV12-3 or TRBV12-4, the J call TRBJ2-1, with a tentative D call TRBD1 (5 bases). The CDR3 has 14 residues. V lost 7 bases and J 7 bases, leaving 17 bases between the germline ends.

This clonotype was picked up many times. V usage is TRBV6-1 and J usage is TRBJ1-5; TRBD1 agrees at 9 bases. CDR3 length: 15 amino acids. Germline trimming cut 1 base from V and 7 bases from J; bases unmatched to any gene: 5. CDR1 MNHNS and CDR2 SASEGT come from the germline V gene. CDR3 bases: TGTGCCAGCAGTGAAGTAGGGACAGGGAGACAGCCCCAGCATTTT. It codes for CASSEVGTGRQPQHF.

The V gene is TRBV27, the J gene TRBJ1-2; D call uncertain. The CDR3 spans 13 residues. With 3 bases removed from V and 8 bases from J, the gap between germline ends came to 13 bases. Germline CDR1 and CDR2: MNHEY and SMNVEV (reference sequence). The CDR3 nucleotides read TGTGCCAGCAGTTTGAACGCTATGGGCGGCTACACCTTC. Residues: CASSLNAMGGYTF.

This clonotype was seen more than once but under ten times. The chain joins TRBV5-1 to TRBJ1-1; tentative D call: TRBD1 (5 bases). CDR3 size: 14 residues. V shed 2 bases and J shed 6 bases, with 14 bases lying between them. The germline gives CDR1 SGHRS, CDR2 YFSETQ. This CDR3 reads CASSFSGEVAEAFF. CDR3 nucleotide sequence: TGCGCCAGCAGCTTTTCGGGGGAAGTCGCTGAAGCTTTCTTT.

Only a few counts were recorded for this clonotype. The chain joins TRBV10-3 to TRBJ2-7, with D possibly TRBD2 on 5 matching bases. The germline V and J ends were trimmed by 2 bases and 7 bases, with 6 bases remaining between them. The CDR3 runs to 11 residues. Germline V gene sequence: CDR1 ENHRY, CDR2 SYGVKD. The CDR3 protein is CAISERGEQYF. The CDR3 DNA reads TGTGCCATCAGTGAGAGAGGGGAGCAGTACTTC.

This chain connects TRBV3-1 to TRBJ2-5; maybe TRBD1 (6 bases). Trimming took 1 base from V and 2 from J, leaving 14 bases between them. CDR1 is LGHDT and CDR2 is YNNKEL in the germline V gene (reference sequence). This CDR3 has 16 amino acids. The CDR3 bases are TGTGCCAGCAGCCAAGTGACAGGACGGGCGCAAGAGACCCAGTACTTC. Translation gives CASSQVTGRAQETQYF.

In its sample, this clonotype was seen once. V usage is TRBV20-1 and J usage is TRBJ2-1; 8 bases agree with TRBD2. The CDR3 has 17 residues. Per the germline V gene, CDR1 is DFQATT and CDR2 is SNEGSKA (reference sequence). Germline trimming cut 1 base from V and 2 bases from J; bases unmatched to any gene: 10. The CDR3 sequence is CSARGTKLAATYNEQFF. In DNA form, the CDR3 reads TGCAGTGCTAGAGGGACCAAACTAGCGGCAACCTACAATGAGCAGTTCTTC.

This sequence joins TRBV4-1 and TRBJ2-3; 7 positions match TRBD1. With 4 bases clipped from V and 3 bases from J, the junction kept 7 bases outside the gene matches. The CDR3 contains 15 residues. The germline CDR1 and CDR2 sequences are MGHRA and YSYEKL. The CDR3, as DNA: TGCGCCAGCAGCCCACAGGGGATGTGGACAGATACGCAGTATTTT. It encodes CASSPQGMWTDTQYF.